A selection of T cell receptor beta chains follows, all from one sample in a study of blood T cell repertoires in COVID-19. Repertoires were generated with immunoSEQ multiplex PCR, while TCRdb's copy carries only in-frame clones and drops some. This table holds 390,000 or so clones, 86% found once. The sample taken for sequencing was peripheral blood. The origin of the receptors is a woman in her thirties with active or convalescent COVID-19. Each CDR3 is given with its conserved first and last residue. The order of the fields is clone size, V gene, D gene, J gene, CDR3 DNA, CDR3 protein. D genes are given only for firm matches. The size of a clone is reported for some rows only, either as once, few or many, or as a class for expanded clones.

.	TRBV14	.	TRBJ2-2	TGTGCCAGCAGCCATGCCAGGGAACCCGGGGAGCTGTTTTTT	CASSHAREPGELFF
.	TRBV6-1	.	TRBJ1-6	TGTGCCAGCAGTGAGGTCGGAGTCCCTAGTTCACCCCTCCACTTT	CASSEVGVPSSPLHF
.	TRBV7-9	TRBD1	TRBJ1-3	TGTGCCAGCAGCTTAGGACAGGGGGACTTCTCTGGAAACACCATATATTTT	CASSLGQGDFSGNTIYF
.	TRBV5-8	.	TRBJ1-1	TGTGCCAGCAGGTCGACACCGAACACTGAAGCTTTCTTT	CASRSTPNTEAFF
.	TRBV15	.	TRBJ2-5	TGTGCCACCAGCACTTATAGCGGACAAGAGACCCAGTACTTC	CATSTYSGQETQYF
.	TRBV10-2	.	TRBJ1-5	TGCGCCAGCAGTGAACAGGGCAATCAGCCCCAGCATTTT	CASSEQGNQPQHF
.	TRBV19	.	TRBJ1-3	TGTGCCAGTAGTATCGACAGTTACACCATATATTTT	CASSIDSYTIYF
once	TRBV27	.	TRBJ1-6	TGTGCCAGCAGTTTGCAGAATAATTCACCCCTCCACTTT	CASSLQNNSPLHF
.	TRBV3-1/TRBV3-2	TRBD2	TRBJ2-5	TGTGCCAGCAGCCATTCCGAGCGGGGAAGTTGGGAGACCCAGTACTTC	CASSHSERGSWETQYF
.	TRBV7-2	.	TRBJ2-5	TGTGCCAGCAGCGTGGGAGTTCAAGAGACCCAGTACTTC	CASSVGVQETQYF
.	TRBV6-6	TRBD1	TRBJ1-2	TGTGCCAGCAGACTCTACAGGGGAGGCTATGGCTACACCTTC	CASRLYRGGYGYTF
.	TRBV13	.	TRBJ1-1	TGTGCCAGCAGCTTAGAAGGCGGCAGTAACACTGAAGCTTTCTTT	CASSLEGGSNTEAFF
.	TRBV4-1	.	TRBJ2-1	TGCGCCAGCAGCCAGAGGGAGTTAAATGAGCAGTTCTTC	CASSQRELNEQFF
.	TRBV6-6	.	TRBJ1-1	TGTGCCAGCAGCCGCGGTAGTGAAGCTTTCTTT	CASSRGSEAFF
.	TRBV13	TRBD1	TRBJ1-5	TGTGCCAGCAGCTCCGGACAGGGTAGGCAGCCCCAGCATTTT	CASSSGQGRQPQHF
few	TRBV10-3	.	TRBJ1-5	TGTGCCATCAGTGAAAACAGGGACGGTCAGCCCCAGCATTTT	CAISENRDGQPQHF
.	TRBV7-8	.	TRBJ2-3	TGTGCCAGCCGCGTGGGGGCTAGCACAGATACGCAGTATTTT	CASRVGASTDTQYF
.	TRBV24-1	.	TRBJ1-2	TGTGCCACCAGTGATTTGCATCGCGGGCAGGGGCTTAACTATGGCTACACCTTC	CATSDLHRGQGLNYGYTF
.	TRBV5-8	.	TRBJ1-1	TGTGCCAGCACCTCCCCGGGGGGGGCCTATAACACTGAAGCTTTCTTT	CASTSPGGAYNTEAFF
.	TRBV29-1	TRBD1	TRBJ1-5	TGCAGCGTTGAGCCCCAAGGGGGCTGGGGCAATCAGCCCCAGCATTTT	CSVEPQGGWGNQPQHF
.	TRBV28	.	TRBJ1-5	TGTGCCAGCAGTACCGGGGGGATATTAGGCGATCAGCCCCAGCATTTT	CASSTGGILGDQPQHF
.	TRBV6-6	.	TRBJ1-1	TGTGCCAGCCGGGATCTTCTTTGGGAAGCTTTCTTT	CASRDLLWEAFF
.	TRBV9	TRBD1	TRBJ1-1	TGTGCCAGCACACAAACAGGGGCGAACACTGAAGCTTTCTTT	CASTQTGANTEAFF
.	TRBV29-1	TRBD1	TRBJ1-3	TGCAGCGTGGTCTGGGACAGAAGCTCTGGAAACACCATATATTTT	CSVVWDRSSGNTIYF
.	TRBV2	TRBD2	TRBJ2-3	TGTGCCAGCAGTGAAACTAGCGGGGGACCGTATTTT	CASSETSGGPYF
.	TRBV3-1/TRBV3-2	.	TRBJ2-1	TGTGCCAGCAGCCTGGAGGGAAGCCCCTACAATGAGCAGTTCTTC	CASSLEGSPYNEQFF
.	TRBV19	TRBD2	TRBJ2-7	TGTGCCAGTTCACCTTGGGGGGGAGTAGCCGAGCAGTACTTC	CASSPWGGVAEQYF
.	TRBV6-5	.	TRBJ1-2	TGTGCCAGCAGGGACCTTACCACAGGGAGCTATGGCTACACCTTC	CASRDLTTGSYGYTF
.	TRBV6-1	TRBD2	TRBJ2-7	TGTGCCAGCAGTGAAGGGGTCGCTAGCGGGAGGGCAGACGAGCAGTACTTC	CASSEGVASGRADEQYF
.	TRBV5-1	.	TRBJ2-7	TGCGCCAGCAGCTTGGCCGAACAGGGCGAGATAATCCACGAGCAGTACTTC	CASSLAEQGEIIHEQYF
once	TRBV2	.	TRBJ1-4	TGTGCCAGCAGTGACGGCAGGTTAGCTAATGAAAAACTGTTTTTT	CASSDGRLANEKLFF
.	TRBV6-2/TRBV6-3	.	TRBJ2-6	TGTGCCAGCAGTGGTCAGCGCTCTGGGGCCAACGTCCTGACTTTC	CASSGQRSGANVLTF
.	TRBV11-3	TRBD2	TRBJ2-3	TGTGCCAGCAGCTTAAGTCTACTAGCGGGGGACACAGATACGCAGTATTTT	CASSLSLLAGDTDTQYF
.	TRBV6-4	.	TRBJ2-3	TGTGCCAGCAGCGATTTGGGGGCTGGCACAGATACGCAGTATTTT	CASSDLGAGTDTQYF
few	TRBV20-1	TRBD1	TRBJ1-5	TGCAGTGCTAGTAAGGTGTGGGACAGGGGCAATCAGCCCCAGCATTTT	CSASKVWDRGNQPQHF
.	TRBV3-1/TRBV3-2	.	TRBJ2-1	TGTGCCAGCAGCCAAGGGTACCAGGGTACAGCTGAGCAGTTCTTC	CASSQGYQGTAEQFF
.	TRBV27	TRBD2	TRBJ2-1	TGTGCCAGCAGTGGAGGGACTAGCGGGTCCAATGAGCAGTTCTTC	CASSGGTSGSNEQFF
.	TRBV6-2/TRBV6-3	.	TRBJ1-6	TGTGCCAGCAGTTCCCCCCACAGGGTGGATTCACCCCTCCACTTT	CASSSPHRVDSPLHF
once	TRBV5-1	.	TRBJ2-2	TGCGCCAGCAGCTTGTCCGGACAGAACACCGGGGAGCTGTTTTTT	CASSLSGQNTGELFF
.	TRBV27	.	TRBJ1-2	TGTGCCAGGGCTGGCTACACCTTC	CARAGYTF
.	TRBV2	.	TRBJ2-7	TGTGCCAGCAGTGAATACGGGGGGCACGTTAGCTCCTACGAGCAGTACTTC	CASSEYGGHVSSYEQYF
.	TRBV27	.	TRBJ1-1	TGTGCCAGCAGTTTAACGCTAGAAATGAACACTGAAGCTTTCTTT	CASSLTLEMNTEAFF
.	TRBV7-2	TRBD1	TRBJ1-6	TGTGCCAGCAGCTTAGTCCGGACAGGGCCCAATTCACCCCTCCACTTT	CASSLVRTGPNSPLHF
.	TRBV29-1	TRBD1	TRBJ1-1	TGCAGCGCAATGAGGGGACAGGCATTTTCGTCGACTGAAGCTTTCTTT	CSAMRGQAFSSTEAFF
.	TRBV10-2	TRBD1	TRBJ1-5	TGCGCCAGCAGTGAGGACAGGGAAGTAATTCAGCCCCAGCATTTT	CASSEDREVIQPQHF
.	TRBV24-1	TRBD1	TRBJ1-1	TGTGCCACTAGACAGGGCTCGAACACTGAAGCTTTCTTT	CATRQGSNTEAFF
.	TRBV4-1	.	TRBJ1-2	TGCGCCAGCAGCCATGGAACATACAGGGATGGCTACACCTTC	CASSHGTYRDGYTF
few	TRBV13	TRBD1	TRBJ2-1	TGTGCCAGCAGCTTCAGACAGGGGAGTGAGCAGTTCTTC	CASSFRQGSEQFF
.	TRBV5-6	TRBD1	TRBJ2-1	TGTGCCAGCAGCTTGGGGCAGGGGGCACTGGTCAATGAGCAGTTCTTC	CASSLGQGALVNEQFF
.	TRBV19	TRBD1	TRBJ1-5	TGTGCCAGTAGTATGAGGGGGCAGCCTAGCAATCAGCCCCAGCATTTT	CASSMRGQPSNQPQHF
.	TRBV11-2	.	TRBJ1-2	TGTGCCAGCAGCTTCGGGGGAGAAGACTATGGCTACACCTTC	CASSFGGEDYGYTF
.	TRBV3-1/TRBV3-2	TRBD2	TRBJ2-3	TGTGCCAGCAGCCGGACTAGCGGGGGGGGCCTTACGCAGTATTTT	CASSRTSGGGLTQYF
.	TRBV10-3	.	TRBJ1-2	TGTGCCATCAGTGAGGTTACAGGAGGGCTCGGCTACACCTTC	CAISEVTGGLGYTF
.	TRBV7-6	.	TRBJ2-7	TGTGCCAGCAGCTTAGCTTTGGCGGGCTACGAGCAGTACTTC	CASSLALAGYEQYF
.	TRBV5-1	TRBD1	TRBJ2-2	TGCGCCAGCAGCGCCGGACAGGGCCTGAACACCGGGGAGCTGTTTTTT	CASSAGQGLNTGELFF
.	TRBV27	.	TRBJ1-2	TGTGCCAGCAAGGGGGAGAACTATGGCTACACCTTC	CASKGENYGYTF